This section outlines one TCR beta chain sequence together with its context. The antigen remains undetermined. The ends were cut back, 5 bases at V and 2 bases at J, with 10 bases in the middle. This CDR3 region has 13 residues. Clones were sequenced by immunoSEQ multiplex PCR, and TCRdb holds only the in-frame ones, with some missing. This sample carries over 150,000 clones, over 75% of them seen once, and the ten largest clones take approximately 3%. This entry comes from a study of T cell responses to AZD1222 COVID-19 vaccine. Study-level findings and limits: A mostly white British donor set with more females was recruited, and clonal diversity was possibly underestimated. Vaccine-associated CD4 TCRs ranged over spike, dominating at 160-218 and 743-854. The breadth and depth of Spike-specific TCRs increased once two AZD1222 doses had been given. The number of AZD1222 recipients seropositive at baseline was only five or six.

The sequenced sample was peripheral blood, obtained on day 0 of AZD1222 vaccination. V gene TRBV12-3 or TRBV12-4 combines with J gene TRBJ2-7; D is unresolved. This TCR was sampled from an adult in good health. In DNA form, the CDR3 reads TGTGCCAGCAGTCCACAACCCGCCTACGAGCAGTACTTC. It translates to CASSPQPAYEQYF.